These T cell receptor beta chains were read from a single sample in a study of T cell responses to AZD1222 COVID-19 vaccine. Sequencing used immunoSEQ multiplex PCR; TCRdb keeps in-frame clones, though not all of them. Here the sample spans under 95,000 clones, about 88% being singletons. Sequencing was performed on peripheral blood, taken on day 0 of AZD1222 vaccination. The receptors were sampled from an adult in good health. Both conserved end residues are trimmed from each CDR3.

v_gene	CDR3aa
TRBV7-9	ASSLSGTASTEAF
TRBV28	ASSQTSGSYNEQF
TRBV28	ASSVGQGIYGYT
TRBV9	ASSLVGQGNTGELF
TRBV20-1	SASGGEGIGGAYNEQF
TRBV6-5	ASSYGGRRNTEAF
TRBV3-1/TRBV3-2	ASSQGRRAGGYT
TRBV13	ASSPSPTGGSSYEQY
TRBV27	ASSSVSVAGSYEQY
TRBV6-5	ASSTGVGLYEQY
TRBV5-5	ASSGPGQGGNQPQH
TRBV5-1	ASSLVGTQNTGELF
TRBV2	ASRRSREAYEQY
TRBV9	ASSAGAYGYT
TRBV5-5	ASSLVGDGYGYT
TRBV7-2	ASSPDAGARGYEQY